The 28 T cell receptor beta chains below all came from one sample that was sequenced in a study of blood T cells in healthy people across ages. A J-beta primer mix and a sample-barcoded 5' primer were used in a second PCR of roughly 6 to 12 cycles. A single record per CDR3 protein comes from TCRdb applying MiXCR to the 5' RACE reads. The sample lists about 1.6 million distinct CDR3 sequences, roughly 32% occurring once. Sequencing used blood. Receptors originate from a woman in her 30s in good health.

This clonotype was found a few times. The V call is TRBV29-1, the J call TRBJ2-1, with D perhaps matching TRBD1 or TRBD2 (7 bases each). Germline V gene sequence: CDR1 SQVTM, CDR2 ANQGSEA. Trimming left V 8 bases short and J 4 bases short, with 18 bases between. This CDR3 spans 14 amino acids. CDR3 DNA sequence: TGCAGCCTTTTAGGGGGCGGGAGTTACAATGAGCAGTTCTTC. It translates to CSLLGGGSYNEQFF.

The V call is TRBV27, the J call TRBJ1-1; possible D gene TRBD1, 5 bases. The CDR3 sequence is 17 residues long. Germline CDR1 is MNHEY and CDR2 is SMNVEV (reference sequence). Trimming took off 4 bases at V and 0 bases at J, with 18 bases between the two ends. The DNA of the CDR3 is TGTGCCAGCAGTTCGCAGGGTTTTAACCCCATGAACACTGAAGCTTTCTTT. Translation gives CASSSQGFNPMNTEAFF.

This clonotype turned up a few times. The rearrangement joins TRBV3-1 to TRBJ2-3; 8 nucleotides line up with TRBD2. Trimming at V came to 0 bases and at J to 4 bases, leaving 9 bases not matched to a gene. This CDR3 region has 17 residues. The germline V gene has CDR1 LGHDT and CDR2 YNNKEL (reference sequence). DNA for the CDR3: TGTGCCAGCAGCCAAGAGCGATTAGCGGGGTTCCCAGATACGCAGTATTTT. Residues: CASSQERLAGFPDTQYF.

This chain connects TRBV7-9 to TRBJ1-2; TRBD1 might be the D (6 bases). Per the germline V gene, CDR1 is SEHNR and CDR2 is FQNEAQ (reference sequence). Trimming took off 7 bases at V and 2 bases at J, with 14 bases between the two ends. The CDR3 spans 14 residues. The CDR3 loop is CASTSSGQNYGYTF. The CDR3 coding sequence is TGTGCCAGCACCAGCTCAGGACAGAACTATGGCTACACCTTC.

This chain links TRBV5-6 with TRBJ1-1, with D perhaps TRBD1 (5 bases). The V end lost 4 bases, the J end lost 0 bases, and 16 bases lay between the germline ends. CDR1 and CDR2 from the germline V gene are SGHDT and YYEEEE. The CDR3 is 16 residues long. The CDR3 protein is CASSPGPGLLNTEAFF. DNA of the CDR3: TGTGCCAGCAGCCCGGGACCGGGACTTTTGAACACTGAAGCTTTCTTT.

This clonotype was detected only a few times. The chain employs TRBV5-1 and TRBJ2-3; 8 bases map to TRBD2. Germline V gene data show CDR1 as SGHRS and CDR2 as YFSETQ. This CDR3 has 15 residues. V lost 8 bases to trimming and J lost 0 bases; unmatched junction nucleotides: 8. CDR3 loop: CASRPGTRSTDTQYF. Here the CDR3 DNA reads TGCGCCAGTCGCCCCGGGACTAGGAGCACAGATACGCAGTATTTT.

A few counts support this clonotype. The chain employs TRBV2 and TRBJ1-1, with D tentatively TRBD1 (6 bases). Germline V CDR1 and CDR2: SNHLY, FYNNEI. There are 12 residues in the CDR3. V dropped 7 bases and J dropped 5 bases, with 11 bases sitting between them. For the CDR3, the DNA is TGTGCCAGCAATGGGGGCCGAACTGAAGCTTTCTTT. This translates into CASNGGRTEAFF.

A few counts support this clonotype. The chain uses TRBV4-1 and TRBJ2-1; D unresolved. Germline CDR1 reads MGHRA; CDR2 reads YSYEKL. The CDR3 has 17 residues. Trimming removed 0 bases from V and 4 bases from J, with 16 bases in between. CDR3 sequence reads: CASSQDGRPFLYNEQFF. For the CDR3, the DNA is TGCGCCAGCAGCCAAGACGGGCGGCCGTTCCTTTACAATGAGCAGTTCTTC.

The V call is TRBV6-2 or TRBV6-3, the J call TRBJ1-2; D unclear. V was clipped by 7 bases and J by 2 bases, with 17 bases between them. The CDR3 runs 15 residues. CDR1 MNHEY and CDR2 SVGEGT come from the germline V gene. The CDR3 DNA is TGTGCCAGCAACGGGTGGGAGACTTTCAACTATGGCTACACCTTC. This codes for CASNGWETFNYGYTF.

The rearrangement joins TRBV4-2 to TRBJ2-1; a weak D match, TRBD2 (6 bases). The CDR3 is 18 residues long. The germline CDR1 and CDR2 sequences are LGHNA and YNFKEQ. V lost 6 bases, J lost 0 bases, and 21 bases lay in between. The CDR3 DNA is TGTGCCAGCAGTCGAAATGACCTCGGGGGATACTCCTACAATGAGCAGTTCTTC. This translates into CASSRNDLGGYSYNEQFF.

As regards this clonotype: This may stem from a read error, because a much larger clone lies one nucleotide away. The chain combines TRBV20-1 with TRBJ2-3; TRBD1 might be the D (6 bases). This CDR3 contains 13 residues. Between the trimmed V and J ends, which lost 8 bases and 2 bases, there was a span of 14 bases. Germline V lookup: CDR1 DFQATT, CDR2 SNEGSKA (reference sequence). Written as DNA, the CDR3 is TGCAGTACTGGGGGCCTCATCACAGATACGCAGTATTTT. It translates to CSTGGLITDTQYF.

This rearrangement joins TRBV29-1 to TRBJ1-1; D remains ambiguous. Trimming left V 8 bases short and J 0 bases short, with 13 bases between. The V gene's germline CDR1 is SQVTM and CDR2 ANQGSEA. The CDR3 is made up of 13 amino acids. CDR3 sequence: CSSSGPLNTEAFF. The CDR3 DNA reads TGCAGCTCCTCCGGGCCATTGAACACTGAAGCTTTCTTT.

This clonotype showed up just a few times. The chain links TRBV29-1 to TRBJ2-1, with TRBD2 matching 13 bases. The CDR3 length is 15 residues. Germline loops: CDR1 SQVTM, CDR2 ANQGSEA. V was pared by 2 bases and J by 7 bases, with 5 bases of the junction left unmatched. CDR3 DNA sequence: TGCAGCGTTGAATCCCGGACTAGCGGGAGAAATGAGCAGTTCTTC. Translation: CSVESRTSGRNEQFF.

In its sample, this clonotype was seen once. The J gene is TRBJ2-4, the V gene TRBV9, with 7 nucleotides matching TRBD2. Germline V gives CDR1 SGDLS, CDR2 YYNGEE. This CDR3 comprises 15 residues. J gave up 8 bases and V 3 bases, and 11 bases lay outside the gene matches. The CDR3 loop is CASSAETSVGDIQYF. CDR3 DNA: TGTGCCAGCAGCGCCGAAACTAGCGTGGGGGACATTCAGTACTTC.

This clonotype was seen repeatedly, ten times or more. The chain uses TRBV29-1 and TRBJ2-7; 11 bases are a match to TRBD1. J lost 3 bases, V lost 3 bases, and 7 bases had no gene match. The CDR3 extends over 15 amino acids. Germline V gene lookup returns CDR1 SQVTM and CDR2 ANQGSEA. CDR3 sequence reads: CSVELGTGGFYEQYF. CDR3 in DNA: TGCAGCGTTGAGCTCGGGACAGGGGGTTTCTACGAGCAGTACTTC.

Comments on this clonotype: One end of the junction varies from germline; a read error may be responsible. This rearrangement joins TRBV10-3 to TRBJ1-2; no firm D call. The CDR3 is 18 residues long. The germline gives CDR1 ENHRY, CDR2 SYGVKD. This CDR3 reads CAISESLGPTRMNCGYTF. The CDR3 region has the DNA TGTGCCATCAGTGAGTCGCTAGGACCCACTAGAATGAACTGTGGCTACACCTTC.

This sequence joins TRBV5-1 and TRBJ1-1, with 11 bases aligning to TRBD1. Germline V CDR1 and CDR2: SGHRS, YFSETQ. The CDR3 spans 15 residues. DNA of the CDR3: TGCGCATCAGCCGGGACAGGGGGGATGAACACTGAAGCTTTCTTT. Translation: CASAGTGGMNTEAFF. Full variable domain (outside the CDR3, taken from reference TRBV5-1 and TRBJ1-1): KAGVTQTPRYLIKTRGQQVTLSCSPISGHRSVSWYQQTPGQGLQFLFEYFSETQRNKGNFPGRFSGRQFSNSRSEMNVSTLELGDSALYLCASAGTGGMNTEAFFGQGTRLTVV.

The J gene is TRBJ2-7, the V gene TRBV3-1; D possibly corresponds to TRBD1 (6 bases). Germline loops: CDR1 LGHDT, CDR2 YNNKEL (reference sequence). This CDR3 has 13 amino acids. V was cut by 2 bases and J by 5 bases, with 10 bases left in between. The CDR3, as DNA: TGTGCCAGCAGCCAAACAGACAGGAACGAGCAGTACTTC. It encodes CASSQTDRNEQYF.

Concerning this clonotype itself: A much larger clone sits a single nucleotide away, making a read error possible. This chain uses TRBV10-3 with TRBJ2-3, with TRBD2 identical over 11 bases. The CDR3 is 16 residues long. Germline CDR1 reads ENHRY; CDR2 reads SYGVKD. CDR3 loop: CAISAGTSGVADMQYF. Written as DNA, the CDR3 is TGTGCCATCAGCGCCGGGACTAGCGGAGTGGCGGATATGCAGTATTTT.

As concerns this clonotype: It is unclear where the CDR3 begins or ends on the DNA, so no DNA is shown, and the CDR3 is as TCRdb lists it. This chain connects TRBV4-1 to TRBJ1-2. The CDR3 has 21 amino acids, counting both end residues. Germline CDR1 reads MGHRA; CDR2 reads YSYEKL. The CDR3 reads CASSQGLSNEQYFGSNYGYTF.

This clonotype was recorded a few times. The gene calls are TRBV10-2 and TRBJ2-7, with a tentative D call TRBD1 (6 bases). The CDR3 is made up of 15 amino acids. Germline V gene data show CDR1 as WSHSY and CDR2 as SAAADI. Trimming took 1 base from V and 4 from J, leaving 14 bases between them. CDR3 sequence (DNA): TGCGCCAGCAGTGAGTTACAGGGAGCGTTGTACGAGCAGTACTTC. Protein product: CASSELQGALYEQYF.

This clonotype has only a few counts. The chain recombines TRBV25-1 with TRBJ2-3; perhaps TRBD2 as D (6 bases). The CDR3 runs to 17 residues. Germline CDR1 is MGHDK and CDR2 is SYGVNS. V was cut by 2 bases and J by 4 bases, with 19 bases left in between. The CDR3 nucleotides are TGTGCCAGCAGTGAACTAGGGCCAGGGAGGAACGCAGATACGCAGTATTTT. It codes for CASSELGPGRNADTQYF. The full variable domain, with the rest looked up from reference TRBV25-1 and TRBJ2-3, is EADIYQTPRYLVIGTGKKITLECSQTMGHDKMYWYQQDPGMELHLIHYSYGVNSTEKGDLSSESTVSRIRTEHFPLTLESARPSHTSQYLCASSELGPGRNADTQYFGPGTRLTVL.

This clonotype has just a few counts. CDR3 sequence (DNA): TGTGCCAAGTCTTCATCCATCCATCAGCCCCAGCATTTT. It codes for CAKSSSIHQPQHF. The chain employs TRBV6-2 or TRBV6-3 and TRBJ1-5; D uncertain. Germline lookup yields CDR1 MNHEY and CDR2 SVGEGT. V lost 10 bases and J 5 bases, leaving 15 bases between the germline ends. The CDR3 runs 13 residues.

This clonotype was counted a few times. The chain recombines TRBV20-1 with TRBJ2-5, with D possibly called TRBD1 or TRBD2 (6 bases each). V lost 2 bases to trimming and J lost 3 bases, with 13 bases between them. The CDR3 spans 14 residues. Germline CDR1 is DFQATT and CDR2 is SNEGSKA (reference sequence). The CDR3 reads CSARLGGPKETQYF. The CDR3 nucleotides are TGCAGTGCTAGACTCGGGGGCCCAAAAGAGACCCAGTACTTC.

J is TRBJ2-2 and V is TRBV15, with D uncertain. V was trimmed by 3 bases and J by 7 bases, leaving 6 bases between them. The germline gives CDR1 LNHNV, CDR2 YYDKDF (reference sequence). The CDR3 totals 12 residues. CDR3 DNA sequence: TGTGCCACCAGCAGTGTTGGCGGGGAGCTGTTTTTT. Protein product: CATSSVGGELFF.

This sequence joins TRBV20-1 and TRBJ1-4; D remains ambiguous. This CDR3 contains 15 residues. V was shortened by 0 bases and J by 0 bases, with 8 bases between the two germline ends. Germline V gives CDR1 DFQATT, CDR2 SNEGSKA (reference sequence). CDR3 region: CSARDPTTTNEKLFF. Here the CDR3 DNA reads TGCAGTGCTAGAGACCCCACCACAACTAATGAAAAACTGTTTTTT.

This chain links TRBV20-1 with TRBJ1-4; 9 nucleotides agree with TRBD1. The V segment lost 3 bases and the J segment 7 bases; nucleotides outside the gene matches: 6. This CDR3 region has 14 residues. Looked up from germline, CDR1 is DFQATT and CDR2 is SNEGSKA (reference sequence). The chain's CDR3 is CSASLGQGGEKLFF. DNA for the CDR3: TGCAGTGCTAGTCTGGGACAGGGAGGTGAAAAACTGTTTTTT.

This clonotype was observed a few times. V gene TRBV2 combines with J gene TRBJ2-1, with 8 bases matching TRBD2. CDR1 SNHLY and CDR2 FYNNEI come from the germline V gene. After removal of 3 bases from V and 8 bases from J, the junction contained 9 bases not matched to a gene. This CDR3 comprises 15 residues. In DNA, the CDR3 is TGTGCCAGCAGTGATAGGGGTAGCGGGAACGATGAGCAGTTCTTC. Its protein is CASSDRGSGNDEQFF.